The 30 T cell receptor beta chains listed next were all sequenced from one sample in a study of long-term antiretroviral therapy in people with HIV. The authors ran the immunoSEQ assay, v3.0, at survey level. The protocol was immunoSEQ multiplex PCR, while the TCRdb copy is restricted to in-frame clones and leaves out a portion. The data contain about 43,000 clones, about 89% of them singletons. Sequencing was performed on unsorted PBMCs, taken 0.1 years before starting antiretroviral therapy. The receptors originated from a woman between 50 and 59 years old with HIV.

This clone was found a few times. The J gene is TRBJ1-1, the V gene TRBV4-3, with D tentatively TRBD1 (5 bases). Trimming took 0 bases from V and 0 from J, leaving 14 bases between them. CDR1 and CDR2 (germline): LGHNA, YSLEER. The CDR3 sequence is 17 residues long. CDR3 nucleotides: TGCGCCAGCAGCCAAGATATCCCAGCGGACATGAACACTGAAGCTTTCTTT. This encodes CASSQDIPADMNTEAFF.

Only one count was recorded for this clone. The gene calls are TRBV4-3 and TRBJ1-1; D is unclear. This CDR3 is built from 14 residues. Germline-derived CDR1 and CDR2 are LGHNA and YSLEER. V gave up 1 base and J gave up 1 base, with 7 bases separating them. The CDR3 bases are TGCGCCAGCAGCCAAGTAACCGGGAACACTGAAGCTTTCTTT. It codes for CASSQVTGNTEAFF.

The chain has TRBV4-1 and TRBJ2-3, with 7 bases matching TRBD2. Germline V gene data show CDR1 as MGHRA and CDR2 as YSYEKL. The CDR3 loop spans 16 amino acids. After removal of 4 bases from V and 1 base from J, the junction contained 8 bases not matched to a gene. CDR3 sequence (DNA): TGCGCCAGCAGCCGTCCTCTAAGCGGGGGCACAGATACGCAGTATTTT. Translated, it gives CASSRPLSGGTDTQYF.

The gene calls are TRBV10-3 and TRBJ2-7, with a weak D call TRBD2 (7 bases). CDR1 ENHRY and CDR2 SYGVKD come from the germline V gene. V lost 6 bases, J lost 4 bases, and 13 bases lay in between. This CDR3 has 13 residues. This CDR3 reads CAIRGGGGYEQYF. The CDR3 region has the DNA TGTGCCATCAGAGGGGGAGGGGGATACGAGCAGTACTTC.

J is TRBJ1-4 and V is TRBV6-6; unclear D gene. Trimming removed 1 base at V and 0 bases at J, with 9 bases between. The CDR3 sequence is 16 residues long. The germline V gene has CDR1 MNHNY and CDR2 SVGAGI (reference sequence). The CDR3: CASSYLSPATNEKLFF. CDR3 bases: TGTGCCAGCAGTTACTTGTCGCCAGCAACTAATGAAAAACTGTTTTTT.

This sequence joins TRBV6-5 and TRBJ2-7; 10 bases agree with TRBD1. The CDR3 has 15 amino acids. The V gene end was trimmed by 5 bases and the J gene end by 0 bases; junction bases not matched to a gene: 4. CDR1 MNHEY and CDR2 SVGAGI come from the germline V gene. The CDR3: CASSLRDRGSYEQYF. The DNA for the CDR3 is TGTGCCAGCAGTCTCCGGGACAGGGGCTCCTACGAGCAGTACTTC.

The CDR3 loop is CASSPKDRRNGYTF. The CDR3 DNA is TGTGCCAGCAGCCCAAAGGACCGTAGGAATGGCTACACCTTC. V gene TRBV7-8 combines with J gene TRBJ1-2; the D is unclear. This CDR3 region has 14 residues. Trimming left V 5 bases short and J 6 bases short, with 16 bases between. Germline values: CDR1 SGHVS, CDR2 FQNEAQ. The full variable domain, completed using reference TRBV7-8 and TRBJ1-2, is GAGVSQSPRYKVAKRGQDVALRCDPISGHVSLFWYQQALGQGPEFLTYFQNEAQLDKSGLPSDRFFAERPEGSVSTLKIQRTQQEDSAVYLCASSPKDRRNGYTFGSGTRLTVV.

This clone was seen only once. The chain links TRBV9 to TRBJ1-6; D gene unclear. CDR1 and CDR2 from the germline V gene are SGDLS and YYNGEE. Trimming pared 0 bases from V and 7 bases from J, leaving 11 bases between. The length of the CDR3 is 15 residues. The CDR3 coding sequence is TGTGCCAGCAGCGTAGAGCCCCACAGCAATTCACCCCTCCACTTT. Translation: CASSVEPHSNSPLHF.

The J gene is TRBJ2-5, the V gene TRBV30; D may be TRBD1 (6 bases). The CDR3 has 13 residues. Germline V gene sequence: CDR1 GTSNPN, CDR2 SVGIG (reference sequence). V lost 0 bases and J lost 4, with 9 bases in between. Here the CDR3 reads CAWSVLGGETQYF. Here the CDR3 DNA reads TGTGCCTGGAGTGTACTAGGGGGAGAGACCCAGTACTTC.

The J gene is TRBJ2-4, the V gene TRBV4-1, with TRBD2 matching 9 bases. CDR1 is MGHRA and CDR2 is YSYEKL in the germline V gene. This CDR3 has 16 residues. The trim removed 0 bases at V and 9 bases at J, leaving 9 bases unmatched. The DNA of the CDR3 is TGCGCCAGCAGCCAAGATGAGGCGGGGGGGCCCCCCATTCAGTACTTC. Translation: CASSQDEAGGPPIQYF.

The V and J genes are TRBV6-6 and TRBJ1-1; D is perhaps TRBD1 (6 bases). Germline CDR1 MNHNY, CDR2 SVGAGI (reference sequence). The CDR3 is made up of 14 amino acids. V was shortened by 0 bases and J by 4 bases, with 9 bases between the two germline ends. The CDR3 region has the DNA TGTGCCAGCAGTTACTCGACAGGTCCCACTGAAGCTTTCTTT. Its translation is CASSYSTGPTEAFF.

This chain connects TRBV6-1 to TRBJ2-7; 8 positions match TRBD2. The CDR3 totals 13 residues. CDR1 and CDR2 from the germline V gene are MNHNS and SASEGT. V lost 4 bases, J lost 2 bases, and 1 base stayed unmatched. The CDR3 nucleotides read TGTGCCAGCAGTGGGGGACTAGCCTACGAGCAGTACTTC. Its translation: CASSGGLAYEQYF.

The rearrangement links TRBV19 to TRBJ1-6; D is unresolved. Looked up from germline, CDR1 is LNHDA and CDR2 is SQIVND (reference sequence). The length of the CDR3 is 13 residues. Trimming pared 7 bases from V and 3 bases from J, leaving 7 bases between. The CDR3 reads CASTGVYNSPLHF. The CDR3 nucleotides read TGTGCCAGTACCGGGGTCTATAATTCACCCCTCCACTTT.

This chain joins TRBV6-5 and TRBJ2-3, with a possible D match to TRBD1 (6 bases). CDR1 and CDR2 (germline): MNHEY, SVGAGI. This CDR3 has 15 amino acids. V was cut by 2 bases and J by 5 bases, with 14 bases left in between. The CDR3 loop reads CASSYNTGLGDTQYF. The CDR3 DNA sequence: TGTGCCAGCAGTTACAACACAGGGTTAGGAGATACGCAGTATTTT.

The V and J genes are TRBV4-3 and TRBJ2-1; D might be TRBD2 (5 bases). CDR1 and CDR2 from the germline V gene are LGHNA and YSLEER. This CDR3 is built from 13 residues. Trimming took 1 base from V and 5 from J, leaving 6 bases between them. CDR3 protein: CASSQAGNNEQFF. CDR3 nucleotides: TGCGCCAGCAGCCAAGCGGGAAACAATGAGCAGTTCTTC.

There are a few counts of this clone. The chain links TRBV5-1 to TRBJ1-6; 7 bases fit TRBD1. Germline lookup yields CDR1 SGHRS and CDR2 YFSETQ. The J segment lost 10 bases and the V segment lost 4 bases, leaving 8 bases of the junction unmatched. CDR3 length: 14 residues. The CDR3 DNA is TGCGCCAGCAGCCAAGACAGGGAGGGGTCACCCCTCCACTTT. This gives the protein CASSQDREGSPLHF.

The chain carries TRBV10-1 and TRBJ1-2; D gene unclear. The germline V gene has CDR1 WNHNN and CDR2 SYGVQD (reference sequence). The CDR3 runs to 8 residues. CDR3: CLNYGYTF. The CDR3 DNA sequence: TGCCTGAACTATGGCTACACCTTC.

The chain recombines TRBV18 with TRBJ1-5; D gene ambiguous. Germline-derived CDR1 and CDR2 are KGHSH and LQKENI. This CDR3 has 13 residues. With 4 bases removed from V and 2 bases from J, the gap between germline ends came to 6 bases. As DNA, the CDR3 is TGTGCCAGCTCACTTGACCGCAATCAGCCCCAGCATTTT. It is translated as CASSLDRNQPQHF.

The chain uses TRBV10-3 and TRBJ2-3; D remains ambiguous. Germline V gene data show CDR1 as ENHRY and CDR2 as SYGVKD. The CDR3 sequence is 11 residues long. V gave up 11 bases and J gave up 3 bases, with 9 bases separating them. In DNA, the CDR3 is TGTGCCGTTGGGCAAACAGATACGCAGTATTTT. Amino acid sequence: CAVGQTDTQYF.

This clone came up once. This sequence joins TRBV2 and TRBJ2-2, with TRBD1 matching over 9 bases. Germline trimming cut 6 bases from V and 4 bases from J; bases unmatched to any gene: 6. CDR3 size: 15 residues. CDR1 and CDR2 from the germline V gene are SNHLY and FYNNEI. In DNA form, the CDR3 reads TGTGCCAGCAGCCCGGGACAGGGTTTCACCGGGGAGCTGTTTTTT. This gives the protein CASSPGQGFTGELFF.

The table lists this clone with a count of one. Written as DNA, the CDR3 is TGTGCCAGCAGCGTAGAGTCGACTATGGACAGGCGGGGTACAGATACGCAGTATTTT. Translation: CASSVESTMDRRGTDTQYF. The V and J genes are TRBV9 and TRBJ2-3; D is possibly TRBD1 (7 bases). V lost 0 bases to trimming and J lost 3 bases, with 23 bases between them. The CDR3 runs 19 residues. Looked up from germline, CDR1 is SGDLS and CDR2 is YYNGEE.

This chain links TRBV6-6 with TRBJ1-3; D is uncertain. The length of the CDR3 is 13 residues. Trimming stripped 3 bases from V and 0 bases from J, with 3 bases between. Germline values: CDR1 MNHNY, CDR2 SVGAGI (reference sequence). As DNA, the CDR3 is TGTGCCAGCAGTTATGGCTCTGGAAACACCATATATTTT. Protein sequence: CASSYGSGNTIYF.

CDR3 sequence reads: CASSFRTGAETQYF. The CDR3 DNA reads as TGCGCCAGCAGCTTTCGGACAGGGGCAGAGACCCAGTACTTC. The chain uses TRBV5-1 and TRBJ2-5, with 9 bases identical to TRBD1. Germline V gene data show CDR1 as SGHRS and CDR2 as YFSETQ. V lost 2 bases to trimming and J lost 4 bases; unmatched junction nucleotides: 3. The CDR3 runs 14 residues.

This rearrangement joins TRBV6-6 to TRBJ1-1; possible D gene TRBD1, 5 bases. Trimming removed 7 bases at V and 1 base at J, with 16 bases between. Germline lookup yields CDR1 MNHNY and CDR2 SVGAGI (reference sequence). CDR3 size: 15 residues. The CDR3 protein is CASTLGRGGNTEAFF. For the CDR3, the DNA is TGTGCCAGCACCTTGGGAAGGGGAGGGAACACTGAAGCTTTCTTT.

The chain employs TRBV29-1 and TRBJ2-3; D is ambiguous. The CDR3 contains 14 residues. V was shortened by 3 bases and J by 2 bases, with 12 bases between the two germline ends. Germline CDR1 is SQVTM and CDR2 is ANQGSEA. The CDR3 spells CSVEGGQFTDTQYF. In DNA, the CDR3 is TGCAGCGTTGAGGGTGGGCAGTTCACAGATACGCAGTATTTT.

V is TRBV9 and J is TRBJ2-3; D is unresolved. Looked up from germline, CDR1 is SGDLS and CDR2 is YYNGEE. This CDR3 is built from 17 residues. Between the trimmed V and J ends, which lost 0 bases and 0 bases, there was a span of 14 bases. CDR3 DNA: TGTGCCAGCAGCGTAGGCTTCGGCAGTTCTAGCACAGATACGCAGTATTTT. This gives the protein CASSVGFGSSSTDTQYF.

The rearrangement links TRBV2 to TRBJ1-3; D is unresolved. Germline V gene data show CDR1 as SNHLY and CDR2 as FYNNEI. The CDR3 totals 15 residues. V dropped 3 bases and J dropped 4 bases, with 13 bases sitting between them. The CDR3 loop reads CASSDYGSSGNTIYF. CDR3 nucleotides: TGTGCCAGCAGTGATTATGGCAGTTCGGGAAACACCATATATTTT.

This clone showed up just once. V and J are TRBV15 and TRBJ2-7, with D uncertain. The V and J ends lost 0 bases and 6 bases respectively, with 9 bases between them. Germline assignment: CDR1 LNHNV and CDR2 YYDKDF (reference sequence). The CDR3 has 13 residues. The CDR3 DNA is TGTGCCACCAGCAGAGATCTTTACGGCGAGCAGTACTTC. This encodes CATSRDLYGEQYF.

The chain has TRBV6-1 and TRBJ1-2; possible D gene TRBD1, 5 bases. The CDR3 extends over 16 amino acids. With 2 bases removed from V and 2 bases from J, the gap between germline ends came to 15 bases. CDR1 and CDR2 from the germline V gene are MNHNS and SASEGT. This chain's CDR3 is CASSEWARALNYGYTF. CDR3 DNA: TGTGCCAGCAGTGAATGGGCCAGGGCTTTAAACTATGGCTACACCTTC.

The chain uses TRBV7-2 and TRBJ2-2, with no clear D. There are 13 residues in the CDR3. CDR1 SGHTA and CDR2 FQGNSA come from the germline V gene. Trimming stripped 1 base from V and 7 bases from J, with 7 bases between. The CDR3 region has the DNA TGTGCCAGCAGCTTAGGAGGTCACGGGGAGCTGTTTTTT. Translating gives CASSLGGHGELFF.